The rows below give T cell receptor beta chains drawn from one sample of a study of blood T cell repertoires in COVID-19. Using immunoSEQ multiplex PCR, the repertoire was profiled, and TCRdb retains in-frame clones only, with some absent. The table shows about 160,000 clones, with under 85% occurring only once. Sequencing was done on a sample of peripheral blood. The receptors derive from a man aged 80 or over with COVID-19, enrolled during active disease. Both conserved end residues are part of each CDR3. The order of the fields is clone size, V gene, D gene, CDR3 protein. The D gene is left open where the match is weak. A row's size may be missing; if present it is once, few, many or a size class.

>.|TRBV3-1/TRBV3-2|TRBD1
CASSPLGQSYEQYF
>few|TRBV5-5|.
CASSLKRDTSTDTQYF
>.|TRBV5-1|TRBD1
CASSKGQGQETQYF
>.|TRBV7-3|.
CASSLGARETQYF
>.|TRBV5-5|.
CASSSFREKNTEAFF
>.|TRBV19|TRBD1
CASSWDSSNQPQHF
>.|TRBV19|.
CASSSRQVLTGGELFF
>.|TRBV7-2|.
CASSLQPGTRGNTIYF
>.|TRBV19|TRBD2
CASSMSGGAGELFF
>.|TRBV29-1|TRBD1
CSAEIRDRGTEAFF